The 19 T cell receptor beta chains presented below share a single source sample, sequenced in a study of T cells after posttransplantation cyclophosphamide (TCRdb year 2016). Libraries were built with the immunoSEQ multiplex PCR assay. In its TCRdb copy, this immuneACCESS table keeps in-frame sequences only and misses some clones. Where compared with another copy, unresolved V genes explain less than half of these, and the others have no known cause. For this sample the table reports 10,000 to 15,000 clones, with no clone seen just once. The ten top clones hold 6% to 8% of the sample. The sample was PBMCs. The receptors were sampled from a woman between 40 and 55 years old in good health, CMV-negative, and a related stem cell transplant donor.

In its sample, this clone was seen many times. The V call is TRBV24-1, the J call TRBJ2-1, with D possibly TRBD1 on 6 matching bases. Germline V gives CDR1 KGHDR, CDR2 SFDVKD. There are 14 residues in the CDR3. Trimming removed 5 bases at V and 10 bases at J, with 17 bases between. The CDR3 sequence: CATSAGQFSDEQFF. In nucleotides, the CDR3 is TGTGCCACCAGTGCCGGACAGTTCTCTGACGAGCAGTTCTTC.

This clone was recorded many times. The chain recombines TRBV18 with TRBJ2-5; 8 bases map to TRBD1. The CDR3 is 14 amino acids. Germline values: CDR1 KGHSH, CDR2 LQKENI. The junction had 4 bases not matched to a gene; V was cut back by 3 bases and J by 4 bases. Here the CDR3 reads CASSPRGRGETQYF. The CDR3 DNA is TGTGCCAGCTCACCCAGGGGGCGAGGAGAGACCCAGTACTTC.

A few counts support this clone. The chain couples TRBV9 to TRBJ2-1; 8 positions agree with TRBD2. V shed 3 bases and J 7 bases; nucleotides not matched to a gene: 15. Germline V gives CDR1 SGDLS, CDR2 YYNGEE. This CDR3 comprises 17 residues. The DNA for the CDR3 is TGTGCCAGCAGCGCGCTCCTCGGGGGGGGTGGGCAAAATGAGCAGTTCTTC. This encodes CASSALLGGGGQNEQFF.

In its sample, this clone was seen many times. Its ends do not fully match the called genes, so a read error is possible. This chain's CDR3 is CTSSQDSLAEYNEQFF. The CDR3 bases are TGCACCAGCAGCCAAGATAGCCTAGCGGAGTACAATGAGCAGTTCTTC. This chain uses TRBV4-1 with TRBJ2-1; 7 bases agree with TRBD2. Per germline, CDR1 MGHRA and CDR2 YSYEKL. The CDR3 totals 16 residues.

This clone occurred many times. The V call is TRBV7-2, the J call TRBJ2-7; 7 bases line up with TRBD2. Unmatched junction bases numbered 13, after V lost 7 bases and J lost 4 bases. CDR1 SGHTA and CDR2 FQGNSA come from the germline V gene. The CDR3 is made up of 15 amino acids. The CDR3 sequence: CASTLVVRGDYEQYF. DNA for the CDR3: TGTGCCAGCACCCTTGTGGTCCGGGGGGATTACGAGCAGTACTTC.

This clone was observed at least ten times. The chain has TRBV7-3 and TRBJ2-7; 10 bases fit TRBD2. The CDR3 sequence is 16 residues long. CDR1 SGHTA and CDR2 FQGTGA come from the germline V gene. V trimming: 5 bases; J trimming: 0 bases; junction bases outside the gene matches: 7. The CDR3: CASSLSSSGGSYEQYF. CDR3 coding DNA: TGTGCCAGCAGCCTATCATCTAGCGGGGGCTCCTACGAGCAGTACTTC. The whole variable domain, filled in from reference TRBV7-3 and TRBJ2-7, reads GAGVSQTPSNKVTEKGKYVELRCDPISGHTALYWYRQSLGQGPEFLIYFQGTGAADDSGLPNDRFFAVRPEGSVSTLKIQRTERGDSAVYLCASSLSSSGGSYEQYFGPGTRLTVT.

This clone appeared many times. This chain connects TRBV5-4 to TRBJ1-2, with 10 bases identical to TRBD1. CDR1 is SGHNT, CDR2 YYREEE, per germline (reference sequence). This CDR3 is built from 15 residues. The V segment lost 4 bases and the J segment 1 base; nucleotides outside the gene matches: 4. DNA of the CDR3: TGTGCCAGCAGCAGCCGGGACAGGGGTAACTATGGCTACACCTTC. It translates to CASSSRDRGNYGYTF.

In its sample, this clone was seen many times. The CDR3 spells CASSGTGNFYGYTF. As DNA, the CDR3 is TGTGCCAGCTCCGGGACAGGGAATTTCTATGGCTACACCTTC. The J gene is TRBJ1-2, the V gene TRBV7-9; 9 bases match TRBD1. The junction had 8 bases not matched to a gene; V was cut back by 8 bases and J by 4 bases. The V gene's germline CDR1 is SEHNR and CDR2 FQNEAQ (reference sequence). This CDR3 comprises 14 residues.

This clone occurred many times. V is TRBV4-3 and J is TRBJ2-2, with TRBD2 as a possible D gene (5 bases). Germline-derived CDR1 and CDR2 are LGHNA and YSLEER. This CDR3 has 15 residues. V shed 4 bases and J shed 1 base, with 10 bases lying between them. The DNA of the CDR3 is TGCGCCAGCAGCCGCGACTACCTGAACACCGGGGAGCTGTTTTTT. Translating it yields CASSRDYLNTGELFF.

This clone came up many times. The chain employs TRBV4-1 and TRBJ2-1; possible D gene TRBD1, 6 bases. CDR3 length: 17 residues. V shed 3 bases and J shed 7 bases, with 22 bases lying between them. Per germline, CDR1 MGHRA and CDR2 YSYEKL. As DNA, the CDR3 is TGCGCCAGCAGCCATCCCACTAAAGGGACACTGAATAATGAGCAGTTCTTC. The encoded protein is CASSHPTKGTLNNEQFF.

In this sample, this clone turned up a few times. The chain uses TRBV20-1 and TRBJ1-2; D is perhaps TRBD1 (5 bases). The CDR3 has 11 amino acids. V shed 6 bases and J shed 8 bases, with 13 bases lying between them. Germline V gene sequence: CDR1 DFQATT, CDR2 SNEGSKA (reference sequence). CDR3 sequence: CSARRGSGYTF. CDR3 nucleotides: TGCAGTGCAAGAAGGGGCTCAGGCTACACCTTC.

This clone showed up just a few times. This chain uses TRBV7-9 with TRBJ2-5; 9 bases are shared with TRBD2. The CDR3 extends over 18 amino acids. Germline V gives CDR1 SEHNR, CDR2 FQNEAQ (reference sequence). V lost 5 bases and J lost 1; bases outside the gene matches: 14. The CDR3 DNA reads TGTGCCAGCAGCCAACAGAACAGGTGGACTAGCGCCCAAGAGACCCAGTACTTC. Translated, it gives CASSQQNRWTSAQETQYF.

Many counts were recorded for this clone. This rearrangement joins TRBV6-2 or TRBV6-3 to TRBJ2-4; D perhaps matches TRBD2 (7 bases). The CDR3 extends over 17 amino acids. Germline V CDR1 and CDR2: MNHEY, SVGEGT. Trimming shortened V by 5 bases and J by 0 bases, and 17 bases separated the two germline ends. The CDR3 sequence: CASSPFGGGGAKNIQYF. Here the CDR3 DNA reads TGTGCCAGCAGTCCCTTTGGGGGAGGGGGAGCCAAAAACATTCAGTACTTC.

In this sample, this clone turned up many times. The V call is TRBV7-3, the J call TRBJ2-7; TRBD2 aligns across 14 bases. CDR3 length equals 15 residues. Germline V gives CDR1 SGHTA, CDR2 FQGTGA. V shed 5 bases, J shed 5 bases, and the junction held 5 bases outside the gene matches. CDR3 loop: CASSTGLAGVHEQYF. The CDR3, as DNA: TGTGCCAGCAGCACGGGACTAGCGGGAGTCCACGAGCAGTACTTC.

This clone came up many times. V usage is TRBV12-3 or TRBV12-4 and J usage is TRBJ1-6, with a tentative D call TRBD1 (5 bases). The V end was cut by 5 bases, the J end by 5 bases, with 16 bases between. The CDR3 is 16 amino acids. The CDR3 sequence is CASSPRGGANNSPLHF. The CDR3 nucleotides are TGTGCCAGCAGTCCCCGCGGAGGGGCTAATAATTCACCCCTCCACTTT.

This clone appeared many times. J is TRBJ1-5 and V is TRBV7-8; weak D call: TRBD1 (5 bases). Per the germline V gene, CDR1 is SGHVS and CDR2 is FQNEAQ. The CDR3 covers 19 residues. Trimming shortened V by 1 base and J by 3 bases, and 22 bases separated the two germline ends. For the CDR3, the DNA is TGTGCCAGCAGCTTAGTATCATCATATAGCAGGGCGATCAATCAGCCCCAGCATTTT. Translating gives CASSLVSSYSRAINQPQHF. The entire variable domain, with the rest obtained from reference TRBV7-8 and TRBJ1-5, is as follows: GAGVSQSPRYKVAKRGQDVALRCDPISGHVSLFWYQQALGQGPEFLTYFQNEAQLDKSGLPSDRFFAERPEGSVSTLKIQRTQQEDSAVYLCASSLVSSYSRAINQPQHFGDGTRLSIL.

Ten or more counts support this clone. V usage is TRBV12-3 or TRBV12-4 and J usage is TRBJ1-3, with D possibly being TRBD1 (6 bases). Trimming took off 5 bases at V and 5 bases at J, with 13 bases between the two ends. The CDR3 contains 14 residues. This CDR3 is CASSQMDSRNTIYF. The CDR3 DNA is TGTGCCAGCAGTCAGATGGACAGTCGAAACACCATATATTTT.

This clone was seen repeatedly, ten times or more. The chain is built from TRBV6-2 or TRBV6-3 and TRBJ2-7; 8 nucleotides line up with TRBD1. Trimming at V came to 2 bases and at J to 4 bases, leaving 4 bases not matched to a gene. Germline assignment: CDR1 MNHEY and CDR2 SVGEGT. This CDR3 contains 14 residues. The DNA of the CDR3 is TGTGCCAGCAGTTACGACAGGGGTCCATACGAGCAGTACTTC. Translated, it gives CASSYDRGPYEQYF.

This clone showed up many times. This chain joins TRBV5-5 and TRBJ2-7, with D perhaps TRBD1 or TRBD2 (5 bases each). The CDR3 length is 15 residues. Per the germline V gene, CDR1 is SGHKS and CDR2 is YYEKEE (reference sequence). The V and J ends lost 1 base and 0 bases respectively, with 11 bases between them. The CDR3 loop reads CASSLSAGSSYEQYF. CDR3 DNA: TGTGCCAGCAGCTTGTCCGCAGGGAGCTCCTACGAGCAGTACTTC.